Shown below are 20 T cell receptor beta chains from a single sample sequenced in a study of cytomegalovirus exposure and HLA in healthy donors. TCRdb keeps only in-frame clones here, not all; method: immunoSEQ multiplex PCR. Of about 130,000 clones listed, approximately 84% are singletons. The sequenced sample was PBMCs. All receptors derive from a man in his thirties or forties in good health and CMV-seropositive.

The rearrangement uses TRBV6-9 and TRBJ1-2; D is unresolved. V was pared by 2 bases and J by 5 bases, with 27 bases between. The germline V gene has CDR1 MNHGY and CDR2 SVAAGI. The CDR3 consists of 19 residues. CDR3 loop: CASSYRSSNLTSALYGYTF. The CDR3 DNA follows: TGTGCCAGCAGTTATAGGAGTAGCAACTTGACTTCGGCGTTATATGGCTACACCTTC.

The chain has TRBV29-1 and TRBJ1-2; D not resolved. Trimming took off 4 bases at V and 2 bases at J, with 11 bases between the two ends. The CDR3 covers 13 residues. Per germline, CDR1 SQVTM and CDR2 ANQGSEA. CDR3 sequence: CSVGRDTNYGYTF. CDR3 bases: TGCAGCGTTGGGAGGGATACAAACTATGGCTACACCTTC.

J is TRBJ2-3 and V is TRBV9; TRBD2 agrees at 10 bases. With V trimmed by 0 bases and J by 5 bases, 3 bases remained unmatched. CDR3 length: 15 residues. Germline V gene sequence: CDR1 SGDLS, CDR2 YYNGEE. Here the CDR3 DNA reads TGTGCCAGCAGCGTAGGTCTAGCGGGAGTAGATACGCAGTATTTT. Protein product: CASSVGLAGVDTQYF.

There are a few counts of this clone. This chain uses TRBV14 with TRBJ2-1, with TRBD2 matching over 9 bases. V shed 5 bases, J shed 7 bases, and the junction held 6 bases outside the gene matches. Germline CDR1 is SGHDN and CDR2 is FVKESK. CDR3 size: 14 residues. The chain's CDR3 is CASSWLAGSNEQFF. DNA of the CDR3: TGTGCCAGCAGCTGGCTAGCGGGGTCTAATGAGCAGTTCTTC.

This rearrangement joins TRBV2 to TRBJ1-5, with D tentatively TRBD1 (6 bases). The CDR3 is 14 residues long. Germline V gene lookup returns CDR1 SNHLY and CDR2 FYNNEI. V was cut by 8 bases and J by 6 bases, with 17 bases left in between. DNA of the CDR3: TGTGCCAGCCGCGGGCAGGGGATTAGTCAGCCCCAGCATTTT. As protein: CASRGQGISQPQHF.

The rearrangement uses TRBV5-1 and TRBJ1-4; D is possibly TRBD1 (5 bases). Germline V gene sequence: CDR1 SGHRS, CDR2 YFSETQ. This CDR3 comprises 13 residues. Trimming took off 2 bases at V and 8 bases at J, with 10 bases between the two ends. CDR3 nucleotide sequence: TGCGCCAGCAGCTTCAGGGTTGACGAAAAACTGTTTTTT. This codes for CASSFRVDEKLFF.

The chain has TRBV18 and TRBJ2-7; TRBD2 agrees at 9 bases. The CDR3 contains 16 residues. CDR1 and CDR2 from the germline V gene are KGHSH and LQKENI. Germline trimming cut 2 bases from V and 2 bases from J; bases unmatched to any gene: 7. As DNA, the CDR3 is TGTGCCAGCTCACCAAGTGGCGGGAGGGTAACCTACGAGCAGTACTTC. It specifies CASSPSGGRVTYEQYF.

This chain uses TRBV28 with TRBJ1-5; 9 nucleotides line up with TRBD1. With V trimmed by 3 bases and J by 4 bases, 1 base remained unmatched. Germline CDR1 MDHEN, CDR2 SYDVKM. The CDR3 has 14 residues. The CDR3 spells CASSFGTGNQPQHF. The DNA of the CDR3 is TGTGCCAGCAGTTTTGGGACAGGGAATCAGCCCCAGCATTTT.

The chain links TRBV2 to TRBJ1-1; 8 bases fit TRBD1. This CDR3 is built from 15 residues. Losses at the gene ends were 10 bases for V and 0 bases for J; bases not matched to a gene: 10. Germline CDR1 and CDR2: SNHLY and FYNNEI. CDR3 amino acids: CATDRGRGMNTEAFF. CDR3 in DNA: TGTGCCACTGACAGGGGTAGGGGTATGAACACTGAAGCTTTCTTT.

This clone was detected a few times. The chain combines TRBV7-9 with TRBJ2-7; TRBD2 matches at 10 bases. The trim removed 5 bases at V and 3 bases at J, leaving 13 bases unmatched. From germline, CDR1 is SEHNR and CDR2 FQNEAQ (reference sequence). The length of the CDR3 is 17 residues. CDR3 residues: CASSPGLAGVVDYEQYF. In DNA form, the CDR3 reads TGTGCCAGCAGCCCTGGTCTAGCGGGAGTTGTAGACTACGAGCAGTACTTC.

This clone has a single count. The chain uses TRBV7-9 and TRBJ2-7; D may be TRBD1 (5 bases). The V gene's germline CDR1 is SEHNR and CDR2 FQNEAQ (reference sequence). The CDR3 consists of 15 residues. The germline V and J ends were trimmed by 3 bases and 1 base, with 13 bases remaining between them. CDR3 loop: CASSFGREASYEQYF. CDR3 DNA sequence: TGTGCCAGCAGCTTTGGCAGGGAAGCGTCCTACGAGCAGTACTTC.

The chain uses TRBV9 and TRBJ1-1; TRBD1 matches at 7 bases. The trim removed 3 bases at V and 11 bases at J, leaving 16 bases unmatched. CDR1 and CDR2 (germline): SGDLS, YYNGEE. This CDR3 has 15 residues. CDR3 sequence: CASSGRQGYSREAFF. CDR3 coding DNA: TGTGCCAGCAGCGGCCGACAGGGCTATTCTCGAGAGGCTTTCTTT.

The chain couples TRBV5-6 to TRBJ1-2, with 9 bases fitting TRBD1. The V segment lost 2 bases and the J segment 0 bases; nucleotides outside the gene matches: 2. The CDR3 covers 15 residues. The germline V gene encodes CDR1 SGHDT and CDR2 YYEEEE. CDR3 sequence: CASSLGTGSNYGYTF. The CDR3 coding sequence is TGTGCCAGCAGCTTAGGGACAGGGTCTAACTATGGCTACACCTTC.

The chain links TRBV5-6 to TRBJ2-2; 7 bases fit TRBD2. The CDR3 covers 17 residues. The J segment lost 4 bases and the V segment lost 4 bases, leaving 13 bases of the junction unmatched. Germline CDR1 is SGHDT and CDR2 is YYEEEE. CDR3 amino acids: CASSNTGRWGGTGELFF. In nucleotides, the CDR3 is TGTGCCAGCAGCAATACGGGCAGGTGGGGGGGCACCGGGGAGCTGTTTTTT.

This clone was recorded at least ten times. The chain uses TRBV18 and TRBJ1-2; no reliable D call. V lost 2 bases, J lost 10 bases, and 20 bases lay in between. Germline V gene lookup returns CDR1 KGHSH and CDR2 LQKENI. The CDR3 is 15 residues long. CDR3 residues: CASSPEGWELENYTF. The DNA of the CDR3 is TGTGCCAGCTCACCAGAGGGCTGGGAATTGGAGAACTACACCTTC.

J is TRBJ1-4 and V is TRBV10-3; D is possibly TRBD1 (6 bases). Germline-derived CDR1 and CDR2 are ENHRY and SYGVKD. This CDR3 comprises 13 residues. Trimming stripped 10 bases from V and 1 base from J, with 10 bases between. Written as DNA, the CDR3 is TGTGCCACCAAACAGGGAACTAATGAAAAACTGTTTTTT. This sequence encodes CATKQGTNEKLFF.

The genes are TRBV6-5 and TRBJ1-1, with D maybe TRBD1 (5 bases). Between the trimmed V and J ends, which lost 0 bases and 8 bases, there was a span of 16 bases. There are 15 residues in the CDR3. The germline CDR1 and CDR2 sequences are MNHEY and SVGAGI. The CDR3 protein is CASSYSMGRAKEAFF. DNA for the CDR3: TGTGCCAGCAGTTACTCGATGGGCAGGGCCAAAGAAGCTTTCTTT.

This chain links TRBV10-2 with TRBJ1-1, with a tentative D call TRBD1 (5 bases). The CDR3 runs to 12 residues. Germline-derived CDR1 and CDR2 are WSHSY and SAAADI. Trimming cost V 3 bases and J 11 bases, with 13 bases left between them. CDR3 in amino acids: CASSDGGTDAFF. The CDR3 DNA is TGCGCCAGCAGTGATGGGGGGACGGACGCTTTCTTT.

V gene TRBV6-5 combines with J gene TRBJ2-1; D is perhaps TRBD2 (5 bases). The CDR3 covers 13 residues. V lost 5 bases, J lost 5 bases, and 10 bases lay in between. CDR1 and CDR2 (germline): MNHEY, SVGAGI. The CDR3 is CASSRTENNEQFF. CDR3 DNA sequence: TGTGCCAGCAGTCGGACTGAAAACAATGAGCAGTTCTTC.

V usage is TRBV5-8 and J usage is TRBJ1-3; TRBD1 might be the D (5 bases). Germline-derived CDR1 and CDR2 are SGHTS and YDEGEE. The CDR3 has 15 residues. The V end lost 4 bases, the J end lost 0 bases, and 11 bases lay between the germline ends. The CDR3 coding sequence is TGTGCCAGCAGCCCCGACAGTTCCTCTGGAAACACCATATATTTT. It is translated as CASSPDSSSGNTIYF.